These 16 T cell receptor gamma chains originate from one sample sequenced in a study of gammadelta T cells in human blood. TCRdb reprocessed the RT-PCR reads through CATT. This sample carries 200 to 300 gamma-chain clones, about 1.2% of them seen once, and the ten largest clones take about 30%. The sequencing input was non-Vgamma9Vdelta2 gamma-delta T cells from infant blood. The source of these receptors is a human donor.

Note on this clone: The limits of the CDR3 on the DNA are not certain, so only TCRdb's listed CDR3 is given. With the J gene uncalled, the V gene is TRGV5. The CDR3 numbers 31 amino acids, ends counted. CDR1 is VINAFY and CDR2 is YDVSNSKD in the germline V gene. The chain's CDR3 is CATWDGLIIRNSLAVEQHLLSQVSIGRIQHF.

As to this clone: This DNA's translation differs at residue 6 from TCRdb's protein, which comes from a much larger clone; a read error is likely, and the protein shown is translated from the DNA. This sequence joins TRGV5 and TRGJ1 or TRGJ2. V shed 3 bases and J 5 bases; nucleotides not matched to a gene: 7. CDR3 length: 13 amino acids. Germline CDR1 reads VINAFY; CDR2 reads YDVSNSKD. As DNA, the CDR3 is TGTGCCACCTGGGACGGGCTGAATTATAAGAAACTCTTT. Translating it yields CATWDGLNYKKLF.

Sample share makes this clone large (0.1 to 1%). This chain connects TRGV3 to TRGJ1 or TRGJ2. With V trimmed by 0 bases and J by 6 bases, 5 bases remained unmatched. The CDR3 consists of 13 residues. Germline V CDR1 and CDR2: VTNTFY, YDVSTARD (reference sequence). The CDR3 sequence is CATWDRQFYKKLF. DNA for the CDR3: TGTGCCACCTGGGACAGGCAGTTTTATAAGAAACTCTTT.

Turning to this clone: This DNA's translation differs at residue 5 from TCRdb's protein, which comes from a much larger clone; a read error is likely, and the protein shown is translated from the DNA. The V and J genes are TRGV5P and TRGJ1 or TRGJ2. TRGV5P represents a pseudogene. This CDR3 contains 11 residues. The CDR3 spells CATWVRPQKLF. The CDR3 DNA reads as TGTGCCACCTGGGTCAGGCCACAGAAACTCTTT.

Concerning this clone: A read error may be the cause here, since a much bigger clone is one base away. The V call is TRGV10, the J call TRGJ1 or TRGJ2. TRGV10 has ORF status, its function being uncertain. CDR3 length: 12 residues. CDR3 sequence (DNA): TGTGCTTCGTGGGATAGGGGCTATAAGAAACTCTTT. This codes for CASWDRGYKKLF.

In its sample, this clone ranks as large. The V and J genes are TRGV8 and TRGJP1. The CDR3 covers 13 residues. The junction had 3 bases not matched to a gene; V was cut back by 1 base and J by 7 bases. CDR1 VENAVY and CDR2 YDSYNSRV come from the germline V gene. This CDR3 reads CATWDSFGWFKIF. As DNA, the CDR3 is TGTGCCACCTGGGATAGTTTTGGTTGGTTCAAGATATTT.

Remarks on this clone: A read error likely explains this, since a far larger clone differs by one base. The chain uses TRGV4 and TRGJ1 or TRGJ2. This CDR3 contains 13 residues. Germline values: CDR1 EGSTGY, CDR2 YDSYTSSV. The chain's CDR3 is CATGDGFYYKKLF. CDR3 DNA: TGTGCCACCGGGGATGGTTTTTATTATAAGAAACTCTTT.

This clone is large in the sample. A much larger clone lies a single base off, so this may be a read error. The rearrangement uses TRGV9 and TRGJ1 or TRGJ2. CDR3 length equals 14 residues. Germline V CDR1 and CDR2: GITISATS, ISYDGTV (reference sequence). CDR3 coding DNA: TGTGCCGTGTGGGAGCCACTCTCTTATTATAAGAAACTCTTT. Translation gives CAVWEPLSYYKKLF.

With respect to this clone: A read error is possible here, since a much larger clone lies one base away. Other DNA sequences within the sample encode an identical CDR3. This chain joins TRGV9 and TRGJ1 or TRGJ2. CDR1 is GITISATS, CDR2 ISYDGTV, per germline (reference sequence). This CDR3 region has 16 residues. The CDR3 spells CAWWEVPSFNYYKKLF. The CDR3 nucleotides read TGTGCCTGGTGGGAGGTGCCCAGCTTCAATTATTATAAGAAACTCTTT.

Judged by abundance, this clone is hyperexpanded. V and J are TRGV9 and TRGJ1 or TRGJ2. The germline gives CDR1 GITISATS, CDR2 ISYDGTV (reference sequence). This CDR3 region has 13 residues. V dropped 0 bases and J dropped 7; count of bases not matched to a gene: 6. CDR3 sequence: CALWEVLGYKKLF. As DNA, the CDR3 is TGTGCCTTGTGGGAGGTGCTGGGGTATAAGAAACTCTTT.

By its share, this clone is large. The chain carries TRGV9 and TRGJ1 or TRGJ2. With 0 bases clipped from V and 1 base from J, the junction kept 0 bases outside the gene matches. Germline V gene data show CDR1 as GITISATS and CDR2 as ISYDGTV (reference sequence). The CDR3 is 13 residues long. DNA of the CDR3: TGTGCCTTGTGGGAGGTGAATTATTATAAGAAACTCTTT. Protein sequence: CALWEVNYYKKLF.

Regarding this clone: TCRdb's protein for this DNA is that of a much larger clone and differs from the translation at residue 4, likely a read error; the protein shown is the DNA translation. The chain carries TRGV3 and TRGJ1 or TRGJ2. Germline V gives CDR1 VTNTFY, CDR2 YDVSTARD (reference sequence). The CDR3 has 13 residues. The CDR3 reads CATGDRRPIKKLF. CDR3 nucleotide sequence: TGTGCCACCGGGGACAGGCGCCCGATTAAGAAACTCTTT.

This clone is categorized as hyperexpanded. The gene calls are TRGV2 and TRGJ1 or TRGJ2. Germline V gene lookup returns CDR1 EGSNGY and CDR2 YDSYNSKV. The trim removed 1 base at V and 3 bases at J, leaving 6 bases unmatched. The length of the CDR3 is 14 residues. Written as DNA, the CDR3 is TGTGCCACCTGGGACGGTCGAAGTTATTATAAGAAACTCTTT. Translating it yields CATWDGRSYYKKLF.

This clone rates as large. The V and J genes are TRGV9 and TRGJ1 or TRGJ2. CDR3 length: 14 residues. The germline V gene has CDR1 GITISATS and CDR2 ISYDGTV (reference sequence). The J segment lost 3 bases and the V segment lost 3 bases, leaving 8 bases of the junction unmatched. CDR3 sequence: CALWETGIYYKKLF. The CDR3 nucleotides are TGTGCCTTGTGGGAGACAGGGATTTATTATAAGAAACTCTTT.

This clone is categorized as hyperexpanded. The V and J genes are TRGV2 and TRGJ1 or TRGJ2. Germline CDR1 EGSNGY, CDR2 YDSYNSKV. The V gene end was trimmed by 1 base and the J gene end by 8 bases; junction bases not matched to a gene: 5. The CDR3 is 12 residues long. CDR3 bases: TGTGCCACCTGGGACGGCCTCCATAAGAAACTCTTT. It yields the protein CATWDGLHKKLF.

This clone was seen more than once but under ten times. With a much larger clone just one base away, this may be a read error. The DNA is omitted, as the CDR3 cannot be located on it reliably, and the CDR3 follows TCRdb's listing. Here the V gene is TRGV8, but the J gene went uncalled. Per germline, CDR1 VENAVY and CDR2 YDSYNSRV. The CDR3 has 33 residues if both end residues are counted. The CDR3 loop reads CATWDKPARLIRNALAVEQHWLSQVSIGRIQHF.